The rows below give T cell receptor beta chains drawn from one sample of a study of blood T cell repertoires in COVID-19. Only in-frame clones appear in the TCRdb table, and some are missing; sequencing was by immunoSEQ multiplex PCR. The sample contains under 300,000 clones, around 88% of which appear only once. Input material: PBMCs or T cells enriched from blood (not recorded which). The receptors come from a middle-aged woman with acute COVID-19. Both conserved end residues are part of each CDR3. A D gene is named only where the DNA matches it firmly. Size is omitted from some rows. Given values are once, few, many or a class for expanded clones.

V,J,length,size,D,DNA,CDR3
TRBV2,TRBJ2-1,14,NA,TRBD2,TGTGCCAGCCGACTAGCGGGAGGCTACAATGAGCAGTTCTTC,CASRLAGGYNEQFF
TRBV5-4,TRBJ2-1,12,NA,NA,TGTGCCAGCAGCCCGGGGTACAATGAGCAGTTCTTC,CASSPGYNEQFF
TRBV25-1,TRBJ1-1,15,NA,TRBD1,TGTGCCAGCAGTGGTACACAGGGGGAGAACACTGAAGCTTTCTTT,CASSGTQGENTEAFF
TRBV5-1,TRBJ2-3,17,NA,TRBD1,TGCGCCAGCAGCTTGGCTGCGGACAGGGGGCCGGGAGATACGCAGTATTTT,CASSLAADRGPGDTQYF
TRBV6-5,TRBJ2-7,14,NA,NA,TGTGCCAGCAGTTACTCGATGGGCAGGGAATTGCCGTACTTC,CASSYSMGRELPYF
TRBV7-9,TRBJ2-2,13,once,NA,TGTGCCAAAGAAAGCGAGAACACCGGGGAGCTGTTTTTT,CAKESENTGELFF
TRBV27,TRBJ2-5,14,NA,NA,TGTGCCAGCAGTTTAGGGGAGAGCACGGAGACCCAGTACTTC,CASSLGESTETQYF
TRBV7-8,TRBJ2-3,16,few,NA,TGTGCCAGCAGCTTAGTCTCTGGGCGGGACACAGATACGCAGTATTTT,CASSLVSGRDTDTQYF
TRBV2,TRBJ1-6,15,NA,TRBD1,TGTGCCAGCAGACCGGGACAGGGATCTAATTCACCCCTCCACTTT,CASRPGQGSNSPLHF
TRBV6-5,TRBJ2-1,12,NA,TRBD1,TGTGCCAGCAGCGTCAGGGGGAATGAGCAGTTCTTC,CASSVRGNEQFF
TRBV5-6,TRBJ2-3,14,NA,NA,TGTGCCAGCAGCTTGGCCTTAAGCACAGATACGCAGTATTTT,CASSLALSTDTQYF
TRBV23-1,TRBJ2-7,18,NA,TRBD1,TGCGCCAGCAGTCAACGTATGTACGGGACAGGGATGGACTACGAGCAGTACTTC,CASSQRMYGTGMDYEQYF
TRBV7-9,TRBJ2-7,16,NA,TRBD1,TGTGCCAGCAGCCCGACAGGGGGCTCGAGCTCCTACGAGCAGTACTTC,CASSPTGGSSSYEQYF
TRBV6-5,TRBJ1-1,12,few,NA,TGTGCCAGCAGTTACGTGGGGGGGGCGGCTTTCTTT,CASSYVGGAAFF
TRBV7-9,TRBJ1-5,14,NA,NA,TGTGCCAGCAGCTCAGGATATAGCAATCAGCCCCAGCATTTT,CASSSGYSNQPQHF
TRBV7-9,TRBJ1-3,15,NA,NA,TGTGCCAGCAGCCAAGGACAGAGCTCTGGAAACACCATATATTTT,CASSQGQSSGNTIYF
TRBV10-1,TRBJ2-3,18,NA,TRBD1,TGCGCCAGCAGTGACCGGGACAGAGGGCAGCCAGGCACAGATACGCAGTATTTT,CASSDRDRGQPGTDTQYF
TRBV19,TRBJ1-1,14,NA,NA,TGTGCCAGTAGTGTACAGGGAGCGACAAGTGAAGCTTTCTTT,CASSVQGATSEAFF
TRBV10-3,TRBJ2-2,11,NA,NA,TGTGCCATCAGTGATAGCGGGGAGCTGTTTTTT,CAISDSGELFF
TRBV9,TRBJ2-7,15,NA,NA,TGTGCCAGCAGCGTAGGGGGCACGCAGGATTACGAGCAGTACTTC,CASSVGGTQDYEQYF
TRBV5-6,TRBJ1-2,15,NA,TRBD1,TGTGCCAGCAGCTTGACTCAGGGGGTGGGCTATGGCTACACCTTC,CASSLTQGVGYGYTF
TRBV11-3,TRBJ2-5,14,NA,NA,TGTGCCAGCAGCCCGACGACTGCTCAAGAGACCCAGTACTTC,CASSPTTAQETQYF
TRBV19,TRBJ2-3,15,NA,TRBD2,TGTGCCAGTAGTATCCGAGCGGGAGCCCCAGATACGCAGTATTTT,CASSIRAGAPDTQYF